The clone carrying this TCR beta chain was seen at least ten times. Its antigen is currently unknown. Time point here: newly diagnosed GD, antithyroid drugs for less than 3 months. PBMCs were the source of the RNA used for TCR sequencing. This sample was included in a study of regulatory T cells in long-lasting Graves disease. Study-level background: Newly diagnosed Graves' patients took antithyroid drugs under 3 months. Study observations and caveats: Among samples with persistent disease, TRBV28, TRBJ1-2 and TRBJ2-5 were favored. Persistent cases of Graves' showed reduced TCR diversity relative to newly diagnosed patients.

Arm-PCR of CDR3 regions with iRepertoire HTBI primers generated TCR beta libraries. Original processing notes: The samples included 60 to 65 TRBV and under 15 TRBJ segments. TCRdb called the multiplex PCR reads again in MiXCR, with one record for every CDR3 protein. These V and J calls rely on TCRdb rather than the paper's analysis. The data show under 300,000 distinct CDR3 sequences, about 18% seen once. Germline-derived CDR1 and CDR2 are SNHLY and FYNNEI. Trimming removed 2 bases from V and 1 base from J; junction bases left unmatched: 6. The CDR3 consists of 16 residues. The TCR was taken from a female donor with Graves disease. This rearrangement joins TRBV2 to TRBJ2-3; 7 bases fit TRBD1. The source material was peripheral blood mononuclear cells (PBMCs), sampled at new diagnosis, from a patient treated with antithyroid drugs. DNA for the CDR3: TGTGCCAGCAGTGAAAGATGGGACAGCGGCACAGATACGCAGTATTTT. Its protein is CASSERWDSGTDTQYF.